This T cell receptor beta chain was recorded in a study of naive and memory T cell subsets. Study-wide results and limits: Especially in CD8 cells, naive repertoires contained a few larger clonotypes, possibly CD45RA-re-expressing memory cells. Diversity fell and Gini index rose from naive through CM, EM, EMRA.

The germline V and J ends were trimmed by 4 bases and 3 bases, with 7 bases remaining between them. Germline V gives CDR1 PRHDT, CDR2 FYEKMQ (reference sequence). The CDR3 loop spans 13 amino acids. A word on this clonotype: Its matching antigen is unknown.

Two oligonucleotides, mixed equimolar, formed the beta constant-region primer covering TRBC1 and TRBC2. Four rounds of PCR amplified the ligated cDNA using nested alpha and beta constant-region primers plus SP2. From the UMI-ligation and nested PCR reads, TCRdb called clonotypes with MiXCR, one entry per CDR3 protein. The repertoire holds roughly 140,000 distinct CDR3 sequences, with 15% to 25% as singletons. The chain recombines TRBV13 with TRBJ1-3, with a possible D match to TRBD1 (5 bases). This clonotype was sampled from a human donor in good health. Sequencing was carried out using naive CD8+ T cells from blood. DNA of the CDR3: TGTGCCAGCAGCTCTGACAGTGGAAACACCATATATTTT. It codes for CASSSDSGNTIYF.